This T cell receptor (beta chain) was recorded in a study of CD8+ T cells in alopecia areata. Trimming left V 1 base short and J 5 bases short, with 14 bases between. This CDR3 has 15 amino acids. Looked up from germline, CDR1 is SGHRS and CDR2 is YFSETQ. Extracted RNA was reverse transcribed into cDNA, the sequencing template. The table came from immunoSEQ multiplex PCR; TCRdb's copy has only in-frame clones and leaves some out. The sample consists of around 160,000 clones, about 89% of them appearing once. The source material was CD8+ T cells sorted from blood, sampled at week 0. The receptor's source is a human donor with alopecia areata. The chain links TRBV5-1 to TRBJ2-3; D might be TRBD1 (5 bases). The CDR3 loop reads CASSLNQGWEDTQYF. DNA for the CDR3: TGCGCCAGCAGCTTGAATCAGGGTTGGGAAGATACGCAGTATTTT.